The sequence of this TCR beta chain was determined in a study of shared clonotypes between healthy human individuals. Study as a whole: Those who served as donors were two women and three men between the ages of 18 and 49.

Genomic DNA of every subset was divided equally among multiple immunoSEQ plates. The table came from immunoSEQ multiplex PCR; TCRdb's copy has only in-frame clones and leaves some out. The sample lists 470,000 or so clones, more than 75% seen once, with 12% in the top ten. V gave up 2 bases and J gave up 3 bases, with 8 bases separating them. Germline V lookup: CDR1 SGHTA, CDR2 FQGTGA. The CDR3 runs 13 residues. The sample taken for sequencing was PBMCs. This sequence was found in a woman aged 40 to 49 in good health. Some clones in this sample may be carry-over from other donors' samples. The chain recombines TRBV7-3 with TRBJ2-7; tentative D call: TRBD2 (6 bases). DNA for the CDR3: TGTGCCAGCAGCTTAGGAGCGGGCTACGAGCAGTACTTC. Protein: CASSLGAGYEQYF.